Listed here are 22 T cell receptor beta chains from one sample, sequenced in a study of identical twins. TCRdb re-derived calls from the 5' RACE reads in MiXCR, one entry per CDR3 protein. The sample has some 240,000 distinct CDR3 sequences; about 11% are singletons. The specimen was memory T cells sorted from blood. The receptors were sampled from a man in his fifties in good health.

The CDR3 sequence is CAWSPGLPNNEQFF. The DNA of the CDR3 is TGTGCCTGGAGCCCGGGACTACCGAACAATGAGCAGTTCTTC. This chain links TRBV30 with TRBJ2-1, with TRBD2 matching over 7 bases. The CDR3 has 14 residues. With 3 bases clipped from V and 5 bases from J, the junction kept 7 bases outside the gene matches. CDR1 and CDR2 (germline): GTSNPN, SVGIG (reference sequence).

This clonotype was recorded many times. The chain recombines TRBV13 with TRBJ2-7, with 7 bases lining up with TRBD2. Germline CDR1 PRHDT, CDR2 FYEKMQ (reference sequence). Germline trimming cut 5 bases from V and 1 base from J; bases unmatched to any gene: 8. The CDR3 is 15 residues long. CDR3 sequence: CASSPSSGGSYEQYF. The CDR3 DNA follows: TGTGCCAGCAGCCCCTCTTCCGGGGGGTCCTACGAGCAGTACTTC.

The V gene is TRBV27, the J gene TRBJ2-5; D is possibly TRBD2 (6 bases). V lost 8 bases, J lost 1 base, and 11 bases lay in between. Germline V CDR1 and CDR2: MNHEY, SMNVEV (reference sequence). The CDR3 spans 13 residues. For the CDR3, the DNA is TGTGCCAGCCGGCTTAGCGGCCAAGAGACCCAGTACTTC. Translation: CASRLSGQETQYF.

The sample holds a few counts of this clonotype. The CDR3 loop reads CASSQFRDRAYEQYF. CDR3 bases: TGCGCCAGCAGCCAGTTCCGGGACAGGGCCTACGAGCAGTACTTC. The chain recombines TRBV4-1 with TRBJ2-7, with 9 bases identical to TRBD1. The V and J ends lost 3 bases and 2 bases, in that order; junction bases with no gene match: 5. The CDR3 extends over 15 amino acids. Germline loops: CDR1 MGHRA, CDR2 YSYEKL.

This clonotype was counted at least ten times. The rearrangement uses TRBV7-9 and TRBJ2-2, with a tentative D call TRBD2 (5 bases). In germline, CDR1 is SEHNR, CDR2 FQNEAQ (reference sequence). V was shortened by 3 bases and J by 2 bases, with 16 bases between the two germline ends. The CDR3 length is 17 residues. CDR3 nucleotide sequence: TGTGCCAGCAGCTTGAGGGCGGCGGGCGTCAACACCGGGGAGCTGTTTTTT. Translation: CASSLRAAGVNTGELFF.

This clonotype has more than one count but fewer than ten. The rearrangement uses TRBV29-1 and TRBJ2-7; TRBD1 aligns across 8 bases. Unmatched junction bases numbered 1, after V lost 6 bases and J lost 0 bases. The CDR3 runs 12 residues. CDR1 and CDR2 (germline): SQVTM, ANQGSEA. CDR3 sequence: CSVGQVSYEQYF. CDR3 in DNA: TGCAGCGTGGGACAGGTCTCCTACGAGCAGTACTTC.

This clonotype occurred a few times. This chain links TRBV2 with TRBJ2-3; D is unclear. The length of the CDR3 is 12 residues. Germline assignment: CDR1 SNHLY and CDR2 FYNNEI. Trimming removed 6 bases from V and 4 bases from J, with 8 bases in between. Here the CDR3 DNA reads TGTGCCAGCAGGAAGGTGGCAGATACGCAGTATTTT. It encodes CASRKVADTQYF.

This clonotype was detected ten times or more. J is TRBJ1-5 and V is TRBV20-1; D unresolved. This CDR3 is built from 14 residues. Between the trimmed V and J ends, which lost 5 bases and 2 bases, there was a span of 13 bases. Germline lookup yields CDR1 DFQATT and CDR2 SNEGSKA (reference sequence). DNA of the CDR3: TGCAGTGCTCGCCCGGCTGACGGCAATCAGCCCCAGCATTTT. This gives the protein CSARPADGNQPQHF.

This clonotype was detected many times. This chain joins TRBV18 and TRBJ2-3; 8 bases line up with TRBD2. The CDR3 is 17 amino acids. V lost 3 bases, J lost 2 bases, and 10 bases stayed unmatched. Germline loops: CDR1 KGHSH, CDR2 LQKENI. CDR3 in amino acids: CASSPSGNSGNTDTQYF. The CDR3 DNA is TGTGCCAGCTCACCTTCCGGAAATAGCGGGAACACAGATACGCAGTATTTT.

The rearrangement links TRBV5-6 to TRBJ2-1; a weak D match, TRBD2 (5 bases). The CDR3 sequence is 12 residues long. Per the germline V gene, CDR1 is SGHDT and CDR2 is YYEEEE. The V gene lost 2 bases and the J gene lost 10 bases, with 10 bases spanning the gap. The CDR3 region has the DNA TGTGCCAGCAGCTTTCTAGAGGGAGAGCAGTTCTTC. Translating it yields CASSFLEGEQFF.

This chain uses TRBV7-2 with TRBJ2-7; D gene ambiguous. The V gene's germline CDR1 is SGHTA and CDR2 FQGNSA. The CDR3 sequence is 13 residues long. V was clipped by 5 bases and J by 10 bases, with 18 bases between them. Here the CDR3 reads CASSRAGGLGQYF. CDR3 DNA: TGTGCCAGCAGCCGAGCCGGCGGCCTGGGCCAGTACTTC.

The J gene is TRBJ2-5, the V gene TRBV18; 7 bases are a match to TRBD2. Trimming cost V 3 bases and J 6 bases; bases outside gene matches: 13. This CDR3 spans 16 amino acids. CDR1 and CDR2 (germline): KGHSH, LQKENI. The chain's CDR3 is CASSPPEAGLGKTQYF. CDR3 nucleotides: TGTGCCAGCTCACCCCCGGAAGCGGGGCTAGGGAAGACCCAGTACTTC.

This clonotype was counted many times. The chain couples TRBV12-3 or TRBV12-4 to TRBJ1-1, with a possible D match to TRBD1 (6 bases). The ends were cut back, 6 bases at V and 2 bases at J, with 16 bases in the middle. The CDR3 length is 15 residues. The chain's CDR3 is CASSLTGTPNTEAFF. In DNA form, the CDR3 reads TGTGCCAGCAGCTTAACCGGGACACCAAACACTGAAGCTTTCTTT.

This clonotype was counted ten times or more. The CDR3 DNA is TGTGCCAGCAGCTTAATCGGTAGCTCCTACAATGAGCAGTTCTTC. Translating it yields CASSLIGSSYNEQFF. This sequence joins TRBV7-2 and TRBJ2-1; the D is unclear. The CDR3 consists of 15 residues. CDR1 and CDR2 (germline): SGHTA, FQGNSA. Deletions cut 2 bases from V and 0 bases from J, with 8 bases between.

This clonotype was counted a few times. This rearrangement joins TRBV20-1 to TRBJ2-1, with a weak D call TRBD2 (7 bases). V was pared by 0 bases and J by 4 bases, with 13 bases between. In germline, CDR1 is DFQATT, CDR2 SNEGSKA (reference sequence). This CDR3 region has 15 residues. The CDR3 protein is CSARDRGEGYNEQFF. CDR3 nucleotides: TGCAGTGCTAGAGATAGGGGGGAGGGATACAATGAGCAGTTCTTC.

The sample holds many counts of this clonotype. The V gene is TRBV6-5, the J gene TRBJ1-1; unclear D gene. CDR1 is MNHEY, CDR2 SVGAGI, per germline. V dropped 4 bases and J dropped 3 bases, with 6 bases sitting between them. This CDR3 contains 12 residues. The CDR3 region has the DNA TGTGCCAGCAGTTCACTTGACACTGAAGCTTTCTTT. It specifies CASSSLDTEAFF.

This clonotype was counted between two and nine times. Written as DNA, the CDR3 is TGTGCCAGCAGAGGACTAGGGGACTCTGAGCAGTTCTTC. Translating gives CASRGLGDSEQFF. The chain couples TRBV11-1 to TRBJ2-1, with 7 bases aligning to TRBD2. V lost 6 bases and J lost 9; bases outside the gene matches: 8. CDR3 length: 13 residues. Germline V gene sequence: CDR1 SGHAT, CDR2 FQDESV (reference sequence).

This clonotype was seen many times. This chain uses TRBV20-1 with TRBJ2-2, with 7 nucleotides matching TRBD2. Germline V CDR1 and CDR2: DFQATT, SNEGSKA (reference sequence). The CDR3 runs to 17 residues. Germline trimming cut 0 bases from V and 1 base from J; bases unmatched to any gene: 8. For the CDR3, the DNA is TGCAGTGCTAGAGATCTCTTGGAGCGGGGGAACACCGGGGAGCTGTTTTTT. Protein: CSARDLLERGNTGELFF.

This clonotype appeared many times. The chain is built from TRBV20-1 and TRBJ2-1, with TRBD1 matching 10 bases. Germline-derived CDR1 and CDR2 are DFQATT and SNEGSKA (reference sequence). This CDR3 comprises 13 residues. After removal of 5 bases from V and 8 bases from J, the junction contained 6 bases not matched to a gene. CDR3 loop: CSARWTGGYEQFF. CDR3 bases: TGCAGTGCTCGATGGACAGGGGGTTATGAGCAGTTCTTC.

This clonotype has just a few counts. V and J are TRBV5-5 and TRBJ2-2, with D hard to call. This CDR3 spans 16 amino acids. Germline V gene data show CDR1 as SGHKS and CDR2 as YYEKEE (reference sequence). Trimming shortened V by 2 bases and J by 4 bases, and 15 bases separated the two germline ends. In DNA form, the CDR3 reads TGTGCCAGCAGCTTTCCTGGTAGGAGTCGCACCGGGGAGCTGTTTTTT. Its translation is CASSFPGRSRTGELFF.

This clonotype was picked up many times. The rearrangement links TRBV4-1 to TRBJ2-7; 9 nucleotides agree with TRBD2. This CDR3 comprises 17 residues. The V gene end was trimmed by 1 base and the J gene end by 4 bases; junction bases not matched to a gene: 11. Germline assignment: CDR1 MGHRA and CDR2 YSYEKL. CDR3 sequence: CASSQAPLAGAKYEQYF. The CDR3 DNA reads as TGCGCCAGCAGCCAAGCTCCTTTAGCGGGGGCTAAATACGAGCAGTACTTC.

The chain is built from TRBV12-3 or TRBV12-4 and TRBJ1-2; a possible D gene is TRBD1 (5 bases). The CDR3 is 13 residues long. Between the trimmed V and J ends, which lost 8 bases and 8 bases, there was a span of 18 bases. DNA for the CDR3: TGTGCCAGCGGACCGGGACTGGGGAAGGGCTACACCTTC. It codes for CASGPGLGKGYTF.